The rows below give T cell receptor beta chains drawn from one sample of a study of radiation and T cells in renal cell carcinoma. The assay was immunoSEQ multiplex PCR, and TCRdb's table has in-frame clones only and misses some. The table lists 70,000 to 100,000 clones, 82% of them singletons, with 5% to 7.5% in the top ten. The source material was blood, sampled from a patient whose treatment included radiotherapy and nephrectomy. These receptors were collected from a man in his sixties with renal cell carcinoma. The conserved cysteine and the conserved F or W are not part of the CDR3 here. The listing skips clone size in some rows; elsewhere it reads once, few, many or a size class.

abundance: -; v_gene: TRBV19; CDR3aa: AGGVSGANVLT
abundance: -; v_gene: TRBV4-3; CDR3aa: ASSQDDTDYNEQF
abundance: -; v_gene: TRBV15; CDR3aa: ATSARRRHRDREFYEQY
abundance: -; v_gene: TRBV30; CDR3aa: AWTFPGSYEQY
abundance: once; v_gene: TRBV6-5; CDR3aa: ASSYSLTGFAYEQY
abundance: -; v_gene: TRBV28; CDR3aa: ASSPLAGGPYEQF
abundance: once; v_gene: TRBV4-1; CDR3aa: ASSHGPSTGFYEQY
abundance: -; v_gene: TRBV18; CDR3aa: ASSRGSANEKLF
abundance: -; v_gene: TRBV6-1; CDR3aa: ASRYTRDNEQF
abundance: -; v_gene: TRBV7-9; CDR3aa: ASSLDREVGEQY
abundance: -; v_gene: TRBV25-1; CDR3aa: ASRATGSGDEQY
abundance: -; v_gene: TRBV7-6; CDR3aa: ASSMNRGPNTEAF